The entry below gives a single T cell receptor beta chain sequence along with its context. Its antigen is as yet unknown. The germline CDR1 and CDR2 sequences are SGDLS and YYNGEE. The V and J ends lost 4 bases and 4 bases, in that order; junction bases with no gene match: 7. The CDR3 is 14 residues long. Assay: immunoSEQ multiplex PCR; the TCRdb copy retains only in-frame clones and omits some. The sample comprises over 120,000 clones, approximately 80% of which are singletons, and roughly 7.2% rests with the top ten. The data derive from a study of cytotoxic CD8 clonotypes in ibrutinib-treated CLL. Study at large: Included were 11 to 12 relapsed/refractory and 15 treatment-naive patients, of whom around 17 were IGHV unmutated. A mean of around 260,000 productive templates and tens of thousands of productive rearrangements was obtained per sample. Notes on the study in general: Contraction or stability on treatment characterized the public clonotypes, which were uncommon.

This clonotype was sampled from a human donor with chronic lymphocytic leukemia. The source material was PBMCs, sampled after 36 months of ibrutinib treatment. The gene calls are TRBV9 and TRBJ2-7, with 8 positions matching TRBD1. The CDR3 DNA is TGTGCCAGCAGCTTCGGACAGGGTTTATACGAGCAGTACTTC. This sequence encodes CASSFGQGLYEQYF.